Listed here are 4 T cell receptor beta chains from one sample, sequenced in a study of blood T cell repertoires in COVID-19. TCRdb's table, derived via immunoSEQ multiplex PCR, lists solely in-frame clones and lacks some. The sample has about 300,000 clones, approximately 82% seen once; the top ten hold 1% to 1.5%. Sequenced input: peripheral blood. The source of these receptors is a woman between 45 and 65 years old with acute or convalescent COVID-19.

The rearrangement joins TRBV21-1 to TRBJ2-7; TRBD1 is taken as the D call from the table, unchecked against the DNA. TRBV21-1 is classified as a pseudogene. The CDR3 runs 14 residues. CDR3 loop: CASSKPLGAYEQYF. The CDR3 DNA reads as TGTGCCAGCAGCAAACCGCTGGGCGCCTACGAGCAGTACTTC.

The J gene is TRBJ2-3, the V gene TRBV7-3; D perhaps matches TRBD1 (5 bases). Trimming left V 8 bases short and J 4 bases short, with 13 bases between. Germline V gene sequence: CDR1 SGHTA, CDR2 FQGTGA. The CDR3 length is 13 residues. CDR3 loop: CASSRVVADTQYF. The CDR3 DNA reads TGTGCCAGCTCCAGGGTGGTGGCAGATACGCAGTATTTT.

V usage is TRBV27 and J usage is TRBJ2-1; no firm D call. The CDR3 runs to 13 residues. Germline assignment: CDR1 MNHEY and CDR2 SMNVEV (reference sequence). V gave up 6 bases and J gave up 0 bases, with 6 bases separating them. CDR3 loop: CASRSSSYNEQFF. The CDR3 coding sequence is TGTGCCAGCAGGAGTAGCTCCTACAATGAGCAGTTCTTC.

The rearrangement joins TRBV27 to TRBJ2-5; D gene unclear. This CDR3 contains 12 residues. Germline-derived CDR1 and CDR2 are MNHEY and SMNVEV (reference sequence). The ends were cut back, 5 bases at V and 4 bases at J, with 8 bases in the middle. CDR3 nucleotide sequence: TGTGCCAGCAGTCCCTCCGGAGAGACCCAGTACTTC. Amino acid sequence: CASSPSGETQYF.